Each of the 7 T cell receptor beta chains below was sequenced from the same sample in a study of blood T cells in healthy people across ages (dated by TCRdb to the mid-2010s). Library preparation used 5' RACE. TCRdb shows the sequencer as Illumina HiSeq 2500. A second PCR of about 6 to 11 cycles was run with a J-beta primer mix and a sample-barcoded 5' primer. TCRdb cleaned the public reads at Q25 with fastp, built clones with MiXCR and kept in-frame beta chains. CDR3 protein duplicates are merged, each entry listing the most common genes and DNA. The sample profile shows hundreds of thousands of distinct CDR3 sequences; approximately 29% of them were found once. The ten largest clones add up to 15% of the sample. Sequencing was carried out using blood. These receptors all come from a woman aged 80 or over in good health. Donor details come from another sample of the same person, matched by shared clones.

The genes are TRBV20-1 and TRBJ2-1, with TRBD2 as a possible D gene (5 bases). The germline V gene encodes CDR1 DFQATT and CDR2 SNEGSKA (reference sequence). With 7 bases removed from V and 5 bases from J, the gap between germline ends came to 12 bases. The CDR3 covers 12 residues. Written as DNA, the CDR3 is TGCAGTGTGGTGACTAAGAACAATGAGCAGTTCTTC. As protein: CSVVTKNNEQFF.

This clonotype was found many times. The genes are TRBV11-2 and TRBJ2-1; D gene unclear. The V gene's germline CDR1 is SGHAT and CDR2 FQNNGV. The CDR3 covers 15 residues. The V gene lost 2 bases and the J gene lost 1 base, with 9 bases spanning the gap. For the CDR3, the DNA is TGTGCCAGCAGCTTACAGGCCCTTTCCTACAATGAGCAGTTCTTC. Translating it yields CASSLQALSYNEQFF.

This clonotype was recorded at least ten times. The chain links TRBV5-6 to TRBJ1-2; weak D call: TRBD1 (6 bases). Trimming shortened V by 4 bases and J by 1 base, and 14 bases separated the two germline ends. The CDR3 contains 15 residues. The germline CDR1 and CDR2 sequences are SGHDT and YYEEEE. The CDR3 protein is CASSKYRVDNYGYTF. The CDR3 DNA follows: TGTGCCAGCAGCAAATACAGGGTGGATAACTATGGCTACACCTTC. Full variable domain (missing parts from reference TRBV5-6 and TRBJ1-2): DAGVTQSPTHLIKTRGQQVTLRCSPKSGHDTVSWYQQALGQGPQFIFQYYEEEERQRGNFPDRFSGHQFPNYSSELNVNALLLGDSALYLCASSKYRVDNYGYTFGSGTRLTVV.

This clonotype was counted at least ten times. The chain joins TRBV20-1 to TRBJ2-3, with 11 nucleotides matching TRBD2. Germline V lookup: CDR1 DFQATT, CDR2 SNEGSKA (reference sequence). The V gene end was trimmed by 3 bases and the J gene end by 4 bases; junction bases not matched to a gene: 9. The CDR3 consists of 16 residues. DNA for the CDR3: TGCAGTGCTAGCCCCCCAGTTAGCGGGGGGGCAGATACGCAGTATTTT. Its protein product is CSASPPVSGGADTQYF.

This chain connects TRBV7-3 to TRBJ1-3; TRBD1 might be the D (5 bases). V shed 5 bases and J shed 0 bases, with 14 bases lying between them. Germline V gene sequence: CDR1 SGHTA, CDR2 FQGTGA. The CDR3 contains 16 residues. Here the CDR3 reads CASSVGGRFSGNTIYF. In nucleotides, the CDR3 is TGTGCCAGCAGCGTTGGGGGGAGGTTCTCTGGAAACACCATATATTTT.

This clonotype was seen many times. A much larger clone lies a single base off, so this may be a read error. CDR3 sequence reads: CASSLRGRSTDTQYF. In nucleotides, the CDR3 is TGTGCCAGCAGCTTGAGGGGGCGGAGCACAGATACGCAGTATTTT. The chain uses TRBV7-2 and TRBJ2-3, with TRBD1 matching 7 bases. The CDR3 is made up of 15 amino acids. V was clipped by 3 bases and J by 0 bases; unmatched bases: 3. CDR1 SGHTA and CDR2 FQGNSA come from the germline V gene.

Many counts were recorded for this clonotype. This CDR3 is CASSVGPQNYGYTF. CDR3 bases: TGTGCCAGCAGCGTAGGGCCTCAGAACTATGGCTACACCTTC. The chain joins TRBV9 to TRBJ1-2, with D unresolved. Germline V gene data show CDR1 as SGDLS and CDR2 as YYNGEE. Trimming removed 0 bases from V and 2 bases from J, with 8 bases in between. CDR3 length: 14 amino acids.